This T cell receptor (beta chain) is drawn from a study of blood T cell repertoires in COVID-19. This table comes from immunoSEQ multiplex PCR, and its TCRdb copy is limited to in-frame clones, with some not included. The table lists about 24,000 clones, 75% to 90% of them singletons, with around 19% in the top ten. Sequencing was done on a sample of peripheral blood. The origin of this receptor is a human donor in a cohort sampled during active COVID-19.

The CDR3 protein is CASSGTGRVNTEAFF. In DNA, the CDR3 is TGTGCCAGCAGTGGAACGGGTCGTGTGAACACTGAAGCTTTCTTT. The chain uses TRBV25-1 and TRBJ1-1, with D unclear. The CDR3 runs 15 residues. Germline values: CDR1 MGHDK, CDR2 SYGVNS. Trimming took off 4 bases at V and 0 bases at J, with 12 bases between the two ends.